These T cell receptor beta chains were read from a single sample in a study of identical twins. TCRdb re-called the 5' RACE reads with MiXCR, one entry per CDR3 protein. This table has hundreds of thousands of distinct CDR3 sequences, more than 20% appearing once. The data were also submitted as part of a second study, on yellow fever vaccine responses in identical twins.

Sequenced material: CD4+ T cells sorted from blood. The receptor set was obtained from a woman younger than 35 in good health. The CDR3 runs from the conserved cysteine through the conserved F or W. D genes are given only for firm matches. Clone size, where shown, is once, few, many, or a class for clones that have expanded.

V gene: TRBV3-1; clone size: few; J gene: TRBJ1-5; D gene: -; CDR3 DNA: TGTGCCAGCAGCCAAGGGGGAGGTCAGCCCCAGCATTTT; CDR3 protein: CASSQGGGQPQHF
V gene: TRBV29-1; clone size: -; J gene: TRBJ2-3; D gene: TRBD1; CDR3 DNA: TGCAGCGTTTCCAAACAGGGGGTGGCTTTCGCAGATACGCAGTATTTT; CDR3 protein: CSVSKQGVAFADTQYF
V gene: TRBV20-1; clone size: few; J gene: TRBJ2-2; D gene: TRBD1; CDR3 DNA: TGCAGTGCTCGCACCGGGACAGGGTTCACCGGGGAGCTGTTTTTT; CDR3 protein: CSARTGTGFTGELFF
V gene: TRBV27; clone size: few; J gene: TRBJ2-5; D gene: -; CDR3 DNA: TGTGCCAGCAGTTTGGGGAAAACCGGGCAGCAAGAGACCCAGTACTTC; CDR3 protein: CASSLGKTGQQETQYF
V gene: TRBV15; clone size: -; J gene: TRBJ2-2; D gene: -; CDR3 DNA: TGTGCCACCAGCAGAGATCAAGGAGGGGGTACCGGGGAGCTGTTTTTT; CDR3 protein: CATSRDQGGGTGELFF
V gene: TRBV10-3; clone size: few; J gene: TRBJ1-1; D gene: TRBD1; CDR3 DNA: TGTGCCACTAACAGGGGTCTGGGGATGAACACTGAAGCTTTCTTT; CDR3 protein: CATNRGLGMNTEAFF
V gene: TRBV2; clone size: few; J gene: TRBJ2-1; D gene: TRBD1; CDR3 DNA: TGTGCCAGCAGTGTTAGAACAGGGGGCGTAGCGGGTTCGAGGAATGAGCAGTTCTTC; CDR3 protein: CASSVRTGGVAGSRNEQFF
V gene: TRBV5-8; clone size: few; J gene: TRBJ1-5; D gene: -; CDR3 DNA: TGTGCCAGCAGCCTGGGCGGGACCCAGCATTTT; CDR3 protein: CASSLGGTQHF
V gene: TRBV6-1; clone size: -; J gene: TRBJ2-2; D gene: TRBD1; CDR3 DNA: TGTGCCATTGACAGGGTGAACACCGGGGAGCTGTTTTTT; CDR3 protein: CAIDRVNTGELFF
V gene: TRBV20-1; clone size: -; J gene: TRBJ2-1; D gene: TRBD2; CDR3 DNA: TGCTGTGCTAGAACGGAGACTAGCGGGAAAAACAATGAGCAGTTCTTC; CDR3 protein: CCARTETSGKNNEQFF
V gene: TRBV10-3; clone size: -; J gene: TRBJ2-5; D gene: -; CDR3 DNA: TGTGCCATCAGGGGCCCGGGGAGAGGAGAGACCCAGTACTTC; CDR3 protein: CAIRGPGRGETQYF
V gene: TRBV27; clone size: -; J gene: TRBJ2-7; D gene: TRBD1; CDR3 DNA: TGTGCCAGCAGTTTACAGACAGGGGGTCCCTACGAGCAGTACTTC; CDR3 protein: CASSLQTGGPYEQYF